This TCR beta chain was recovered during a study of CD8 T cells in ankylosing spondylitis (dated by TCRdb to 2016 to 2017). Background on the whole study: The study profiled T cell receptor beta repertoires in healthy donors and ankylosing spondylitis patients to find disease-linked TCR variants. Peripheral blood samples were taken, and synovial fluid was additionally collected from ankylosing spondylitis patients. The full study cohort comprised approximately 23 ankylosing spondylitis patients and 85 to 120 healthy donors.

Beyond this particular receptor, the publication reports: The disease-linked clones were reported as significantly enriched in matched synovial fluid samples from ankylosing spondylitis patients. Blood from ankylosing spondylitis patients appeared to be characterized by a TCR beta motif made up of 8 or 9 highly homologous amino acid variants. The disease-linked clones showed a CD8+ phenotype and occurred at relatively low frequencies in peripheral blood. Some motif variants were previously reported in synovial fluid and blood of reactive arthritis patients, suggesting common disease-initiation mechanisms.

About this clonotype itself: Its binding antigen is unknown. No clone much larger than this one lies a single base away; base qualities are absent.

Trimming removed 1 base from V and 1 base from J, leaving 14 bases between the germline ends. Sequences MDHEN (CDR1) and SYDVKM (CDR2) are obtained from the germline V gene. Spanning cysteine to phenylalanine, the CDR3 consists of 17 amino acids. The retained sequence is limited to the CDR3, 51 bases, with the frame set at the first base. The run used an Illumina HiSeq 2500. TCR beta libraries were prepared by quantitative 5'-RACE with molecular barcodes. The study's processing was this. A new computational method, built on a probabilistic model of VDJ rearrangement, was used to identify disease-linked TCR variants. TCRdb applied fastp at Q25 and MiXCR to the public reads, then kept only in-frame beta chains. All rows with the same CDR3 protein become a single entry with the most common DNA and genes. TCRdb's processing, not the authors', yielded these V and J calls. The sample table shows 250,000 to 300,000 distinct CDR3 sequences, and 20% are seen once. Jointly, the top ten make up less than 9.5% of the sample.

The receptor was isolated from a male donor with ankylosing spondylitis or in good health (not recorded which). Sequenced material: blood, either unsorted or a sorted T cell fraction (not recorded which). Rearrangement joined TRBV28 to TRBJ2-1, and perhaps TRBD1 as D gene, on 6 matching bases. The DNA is TGTGCCAGCAGTTTATACGTGAGGGGGAGTTCCTACAATGAGCAGTTCTTC. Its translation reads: CASSLYVRGSSYNEQFF.